Listed here are 14 T cell receptor beta chains from one sample, sequenced in a study of T-cell reconstitution after alpha-beta-depleted transplantation in children. Preparing the TCRbeta library involved the use of unique molecular identifiers. Via MiXCR, TCRdb re-called the PCR reads, giving one row per CDR3 protein. The repertoire includes 400,000 to 500,000 distinct CDR3 sequences, 11% of them detected once, and 4.5% to 7% sits in the top ten. The sequencing used PBMCs from the stem cell graft donor, collected from the stem cell graft. Source of these receptors: a human donor who donated a stem cell graft to a child with acute myeloid leukemia.

The chain uses TRBV5-1 and TRBJ1-1; no clear D. This CDR3 has 14 residues. V was trimmed by 0 bases and J by 1 base, leaving 7 bases between them. In germline, CDR1 is SGHRS, CDR2 YFSETQ. The CDR3, as DNA: TGCGCCAGCAGCTTGGAACAAGGGAACACTGAAGCTTTCTTT. Translating it yields CASSLEQGNTEAFF.

This clonotype was picked up a small number of times. In nucleotides, the CDR3 is TGTGCCAGCAACCCACAGGGGGCTGGCACTGAAGCTTTCTTT. Protein sequence: CASNPQGAGTEAFF. The gene calls are TRBV6-1 and TRBJ1-1; 9 positions agree with TRBD1. Trimming at V came to 7 bases and at J to 4 bases, leaving 7 bases not matched to a gene. The CDR3 spans 14 residues. The germline gives CDR1 MNHNS, CDR2 SASEGT.

V and J are TRBV15 and TRBJ2-7, with D possibly being TRBD1 (6 bases). The CDR3 length is 15 residues. The germline V and J ends were trimmed by 3 bases and 2 bases, with 14 bases remaining between them. Germline V gene sequence: CDR1 LNHNV, CDR2 YYDKDF (reference sequence). CDR3 protein: CATSSIRGDPYEQYF. CDR3 nucleotides: TGTGCCACCAGCAGTATCAGGGGCGACCCCTACGAGCAGTACTTC. Together with reference TRBV15 and TRBJ2-7, the CDR3 gives the full variable domain: DAMVIQNPRYQVTQFGKPVTLSCSQTLNHNVMYWYQQKSSQAPKLLFHYYDKDFNNEADTPDNFQSRRPNTSFCFLDIRSPGLGDTAMYLCATSSIRGDPYEQYFGPGTRLTVT.

There are many counts of this clonotype. The CDR3 coding sequence is TGTGCCAGCAGCCGGGTGGTCGGGCGGCCTGTTGAGCAGTACTTC. This sequence encodes CASSRVVGRPVEQYF. The rearrangement uses TRBV7-2 and TRBJ2-7; D unresolved. V lost 5 bases and J 7 bases, leaving 21 bases between the germline ends. Germline V gives CDR1 SGHTA, CDR2 FQGNSA. This CDR3 spans 15 amino acids.

A note on this clonotype: A much larger clone lies a single base off, so this may be a read error. V and J are TRBV7-2 and TRBJ2-7, with 10 bases identical to TRBD1. V trimming: 7 bases; J trimming: 3 bases; junction bases outside the gene matches: 9. CDR3 length equals 15 residues. Germline values: CDR1 SGHTA, CDR2 FQGNSA. The chain's CDR3 is CASTFWTGGDYEQYF. The CDR3, as DNA: TGTGCCAGCACCTTCTGGACAGGGGGGGACTACGAGCAGTACTTC.

The rearrangement links TRBV9 to TRBJ2-7; 11 bases fit TRBD2. This CDR3 has 16 amino acids. The V and J ends lost 0 bases and 3 bases, in that order; junction bases with no gene match: 5. In germline, CDR1 is SGDLS, CDR2 YYNGEE. For the CDR3, the DNA is TGTGCCAGCAGCGTAGGGTCACTAGCGGGAGACTACGAGCAGTACTTC. It encodes CASSVGSLAGDYEQYF.

V and J are TRBV7-2 and TRBJ2-5; D gene unclear. This CDR3 spans 15 amino acids. Germline CDR1 and CDR2: SGHTA and FQGNSA. The V end lost 5 bases, the J end lost 0 bases, and 13 bases lay between the germline ends. CDR3 DNA: TGTGCCAGCAGCCCTCCCGGCCTGTACCAAGAGACCCAGTACTTC. Its protein is CASSPPGLYQETQYF.

The CDR3 region is CASSLDLGGLPFNQPQHF. CDR3 coding DNA: TGTGCCAGCAGTTTAGATTTGGGGGGGTTACCCTTTAATCAGCCCCAGCATTTT. This chain connects TRBV2 to TRBJ1-5, with D perhaps matching TRBD1 (5 bases). Germline CDR1 SNHLY, CDR2 FYNNEI. The ends were cut back, 5 bases at V and 4 bases at J, with 24 bases in the middle. The CDR3 has 18 residues.

This clonotype was seen a few times. V gene TRBV6-1 combines with J gene TRBJ2-2, with TRBD2 matching 13 bases. CDR1 MNHNS and CDR2 SASEGT come from the germline V gene. Losses at the gene ends were 7 bases for V and 5 bases for J; bases not matched to a gene: 1. This CDR3 has 14 residues. The CDR3: CASKGLAGTGELFF. The CDR3 coding sequence is TGTGCCAGCAAGGGACTAGCGGGAACCGGGGAGCTGTTTTTT.

This sequence joins TRBV25-1 and TRBJ2-7, with D maybe TRBD1 (5 bases). This CDR3 contains 14 residues. The V end was cut by 4 bases, the J end by 3 bases, with 13 bases between. Germline values: CDR1 MGHDK, CDR2 SYGVNS. CDR3 DNA: TGTGCCAGCAGTGGGCCCCAGGGAAGCTACGAGCAGTACTTC. It yields the protein CASSGPQGSYEQYF.

This clonotype was observed a handful of times. The chain joins TRBV20-1 to TRBJ2-7, with 7 bases that match TRBD2. J gave up 7 bases and V 8 bases, and 11 bases lay outside the gene matches. Germline CDR1 reads DFQATT; CDR2 reads SNEGSKA (reference sequence). This CDR3 contains 12 residues. The DNA of the CDR3 is TGCAGTTCGGGGGGAGGTAATGGGGAGCAGTACTTC. Residues: CSSGGGNGEQYF.

This clonotype was seen a few times. The genes are TRBV4-3 and TRBJ2-3; possible D gene TRBD2, 6 bases. CDR3 length equals 16 residues. From germline, CDR1 is LGHNA and CDR2 YSLEER. The V end lost 0 bases, the J end lost 3 bases, and 13 bases lay between the germline ends. CDR3 loop: CASSQDAGWETDTQYF. As DNA, the CDR3 is TGCGCCAGCAGCCAAGATGCGGGATGGGAGACAGATACGCAGTATTTT.

This clonotype was detected many times. The V gene is TRBV3-1, the J gene TRBJ1-2, with a possible D match to TRBD1 (6 bases). V was clipped by 4 bases and J by 5 bases, with 11 bases between them. The CDR3 is 13 residues long. The germline gives CDR1 LGHDT, CDR2 YNNKEL (reference sequence). The DNA of the CDR3 is TGTGCCAGCAGCCCGAGACAGGATTATGGCTACACCTTC. Protein: CASSPRQDYGYTF.

The rearrangement uses TRBV14 and TRBJ2-2, with TRBD1 as a possible D gene (6 bases). This CDR3 has 15 amino acids. Trimming took off 4 bases at V and 4 bases at J, with 13 bases between the two ends. Germline CDR1 SGHDN, CDR2 FVKESK. This CDR3 reads CASSPRTALTGELFF. Here the CDR3 DNA reads TGTGCCAGCAGCCCTCGGACAGCGCTCACCGGGGAGCTGTTTTTT. Based on the CDR3 plus reference TRBV14 and TRBJ2-2, the full variable domain is EAGVTQFPSHSVIEKGQTVTLRCDPISGHDNLYWYRRVMGKEIKFLLHFVKESKQDESGMPNNRFLAERTGGTYSTLKVQPAELEDSGVYFCASSPRTALTGELFFGEGSRLTVL.